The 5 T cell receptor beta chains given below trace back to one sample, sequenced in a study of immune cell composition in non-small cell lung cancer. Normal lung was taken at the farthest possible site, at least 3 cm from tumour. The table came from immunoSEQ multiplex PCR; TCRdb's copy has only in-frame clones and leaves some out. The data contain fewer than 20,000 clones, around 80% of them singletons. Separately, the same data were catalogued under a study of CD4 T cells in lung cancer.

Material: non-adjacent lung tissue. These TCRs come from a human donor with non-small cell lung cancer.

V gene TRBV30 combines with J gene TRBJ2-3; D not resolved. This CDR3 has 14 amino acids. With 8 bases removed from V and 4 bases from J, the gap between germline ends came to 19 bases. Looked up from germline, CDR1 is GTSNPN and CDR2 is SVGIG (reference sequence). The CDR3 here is CAGAVGRGADTQYF. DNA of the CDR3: TGTGCCGGAGCCGTGGGCCGTGGAGCAGATACGCAGTATTTT. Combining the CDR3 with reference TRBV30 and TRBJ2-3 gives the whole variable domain SQTIHQWPATLVQPVGSPLSLECTVEGTSNPNLYWYRQAAGRGLQLLFYSVGIGQISSEVPQNLSASRPQDRQFILSSKKLLLSDSGFYLCAGAVGRGADTQYFGPGTRLTVL.

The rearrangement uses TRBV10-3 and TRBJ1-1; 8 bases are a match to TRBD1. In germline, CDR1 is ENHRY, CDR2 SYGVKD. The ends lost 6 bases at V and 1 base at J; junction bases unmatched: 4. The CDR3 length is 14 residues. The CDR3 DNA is TGTGCCATCAGCCCCGGGACAGGGAACACTGAAGCTTTCTTT. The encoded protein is CAISPGTGNTEAFF.

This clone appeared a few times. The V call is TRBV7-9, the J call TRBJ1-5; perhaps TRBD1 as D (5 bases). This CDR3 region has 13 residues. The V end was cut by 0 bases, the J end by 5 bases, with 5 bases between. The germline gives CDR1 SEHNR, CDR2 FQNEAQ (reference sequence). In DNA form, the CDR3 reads TGTGCCAGCAGCTTAGCAGGGGATCAGCCCCAGCATTTT. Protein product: CASSLAGDQPQHF.

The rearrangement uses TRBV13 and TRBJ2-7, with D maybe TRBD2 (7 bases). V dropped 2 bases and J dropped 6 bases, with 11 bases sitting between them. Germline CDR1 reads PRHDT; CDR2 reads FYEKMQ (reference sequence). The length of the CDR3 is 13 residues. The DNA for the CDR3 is TGTGCCAGCAGCTTACGGGGGGCAGGCGAGCAGTACTTC. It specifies CASSLRGAGEQYF.

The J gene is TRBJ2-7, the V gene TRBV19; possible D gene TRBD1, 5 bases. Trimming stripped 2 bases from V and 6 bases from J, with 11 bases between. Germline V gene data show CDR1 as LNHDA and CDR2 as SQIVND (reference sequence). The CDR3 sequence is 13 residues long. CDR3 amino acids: CASSIRAGSEQYF. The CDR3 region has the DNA TGTGCCAGTAGTATAAGGGCAGGGTCCGAGCAGTACTTC.